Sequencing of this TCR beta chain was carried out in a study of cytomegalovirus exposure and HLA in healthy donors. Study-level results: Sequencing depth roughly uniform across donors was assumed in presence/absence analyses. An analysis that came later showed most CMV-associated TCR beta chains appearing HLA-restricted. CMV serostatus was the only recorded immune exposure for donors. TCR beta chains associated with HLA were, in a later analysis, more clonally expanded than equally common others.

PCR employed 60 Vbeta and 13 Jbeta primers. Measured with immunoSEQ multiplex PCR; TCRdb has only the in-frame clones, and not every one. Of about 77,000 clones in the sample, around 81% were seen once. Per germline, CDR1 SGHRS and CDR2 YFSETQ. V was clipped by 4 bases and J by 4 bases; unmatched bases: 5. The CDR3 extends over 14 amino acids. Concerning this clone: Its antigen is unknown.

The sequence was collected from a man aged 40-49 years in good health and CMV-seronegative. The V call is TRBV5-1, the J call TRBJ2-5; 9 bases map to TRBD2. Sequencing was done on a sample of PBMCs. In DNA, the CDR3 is TGCGCCAGCAGCGTGGGACTAGCCGTAGAGACCCAGTACTTC. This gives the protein CASSVGLAVETQYF. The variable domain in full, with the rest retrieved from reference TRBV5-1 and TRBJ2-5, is KAGVTQTPRYLIKTRGQQVTLSCSPISGHRSVSWYQQTPGQGLQFLFEYFSETQRNKGNFPGRFSGRQFSNSRSEMNVSTLELGDSALYLCASSVGLAVETQYFGPGTRLLVL.